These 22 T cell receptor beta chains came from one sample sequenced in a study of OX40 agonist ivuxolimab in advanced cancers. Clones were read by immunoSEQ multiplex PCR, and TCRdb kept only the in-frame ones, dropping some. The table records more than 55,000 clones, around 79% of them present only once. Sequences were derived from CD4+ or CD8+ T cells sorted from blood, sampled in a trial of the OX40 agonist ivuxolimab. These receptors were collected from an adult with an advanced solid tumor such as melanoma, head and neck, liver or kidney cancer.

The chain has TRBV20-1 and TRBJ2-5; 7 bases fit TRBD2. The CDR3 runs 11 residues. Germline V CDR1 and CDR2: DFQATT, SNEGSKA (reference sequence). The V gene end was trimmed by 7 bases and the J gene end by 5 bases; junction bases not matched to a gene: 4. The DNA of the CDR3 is TGCAGTGGGACTAGAGGGGAGACCCAGTACTTC. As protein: CSGTRGETQYF.

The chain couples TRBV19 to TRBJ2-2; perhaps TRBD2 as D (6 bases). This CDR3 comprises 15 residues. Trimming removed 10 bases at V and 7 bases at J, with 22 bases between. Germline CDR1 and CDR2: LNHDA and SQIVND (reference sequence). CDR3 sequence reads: CATTGTQAGIGELFF. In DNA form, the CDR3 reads TGTGCCACCACCGGGACCCAGGCGGGGATCGGGGAGCTGTTTTTT.

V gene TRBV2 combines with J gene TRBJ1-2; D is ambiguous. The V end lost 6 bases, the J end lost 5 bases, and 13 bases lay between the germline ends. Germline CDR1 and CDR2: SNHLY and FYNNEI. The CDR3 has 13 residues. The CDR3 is CASRAGSPYGYTF. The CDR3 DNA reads TGTGCCAGCAGGGCGGGGAGCCCTTATGGCTACACCTTC.

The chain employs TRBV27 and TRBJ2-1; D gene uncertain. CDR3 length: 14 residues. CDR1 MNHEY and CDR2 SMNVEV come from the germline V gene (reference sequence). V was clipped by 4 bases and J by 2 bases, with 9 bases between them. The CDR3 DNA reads TGTGCCAGCAGTTCCATCGGCCCCTACAATGAGCAGTTCTTC. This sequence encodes CASSSIGPYNEQFF.

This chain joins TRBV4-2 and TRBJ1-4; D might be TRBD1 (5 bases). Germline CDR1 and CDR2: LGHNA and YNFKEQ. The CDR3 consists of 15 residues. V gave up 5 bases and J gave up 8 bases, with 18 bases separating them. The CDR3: CASSTTGGGYEKLFF. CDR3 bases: TGTGCCAGCAGCACCACTGGGGGGGGATACGAAAAACTGTTTTTT.

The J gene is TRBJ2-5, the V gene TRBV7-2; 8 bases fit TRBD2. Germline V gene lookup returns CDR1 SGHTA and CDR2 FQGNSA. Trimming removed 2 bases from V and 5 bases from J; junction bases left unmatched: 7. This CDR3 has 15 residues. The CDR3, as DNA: TGTGCCAGCAGCTTACTTAGCGGGATTGGGGAGACCCAGTACTTC. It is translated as CASSLLSGIGETQYF.

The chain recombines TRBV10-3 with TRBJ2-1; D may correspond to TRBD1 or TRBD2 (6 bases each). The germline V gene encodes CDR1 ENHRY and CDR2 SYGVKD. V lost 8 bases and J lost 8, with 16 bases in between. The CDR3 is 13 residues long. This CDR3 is CAILRVGGDEQFF. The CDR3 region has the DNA TGTGCCATCCTGAGGGTGGGGGGCGATGAGCAGTTCTTC.

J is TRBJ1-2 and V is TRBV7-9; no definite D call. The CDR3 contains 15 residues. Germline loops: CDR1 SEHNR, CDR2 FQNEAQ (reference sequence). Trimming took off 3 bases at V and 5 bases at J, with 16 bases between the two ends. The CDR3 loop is CASSLNGYWTYGYTF. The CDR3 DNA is TGTGCCAGCAGCTTGAATGGTTACTGGACTTATGGCTACACCTTC.

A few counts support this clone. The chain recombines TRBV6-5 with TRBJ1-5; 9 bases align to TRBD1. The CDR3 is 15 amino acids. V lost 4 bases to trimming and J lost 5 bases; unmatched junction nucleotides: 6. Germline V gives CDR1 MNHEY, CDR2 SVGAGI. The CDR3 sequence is CASSLRTGEYQPQHF. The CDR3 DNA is TGTGCCAGCAGTTTAAGGACAGGGGAGTATCAGCCCCAGCATTTT.

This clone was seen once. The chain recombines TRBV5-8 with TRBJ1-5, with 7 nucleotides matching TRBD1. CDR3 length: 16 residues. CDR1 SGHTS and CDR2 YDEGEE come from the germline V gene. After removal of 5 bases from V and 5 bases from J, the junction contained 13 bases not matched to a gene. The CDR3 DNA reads TGTGCCAGCAGTCTCCTAAAGACAGGGCAGCATCAGCCCCAGCATTTT. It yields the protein CASSLLKTGQHQPQHF.

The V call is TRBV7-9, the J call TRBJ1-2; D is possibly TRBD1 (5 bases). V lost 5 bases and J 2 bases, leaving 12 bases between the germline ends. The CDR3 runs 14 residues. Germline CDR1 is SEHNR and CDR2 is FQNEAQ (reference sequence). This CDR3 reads CASSPGAANYGYTF. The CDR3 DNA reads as TGTGCCAGCAGCCCTGGGGCAGCCAACTATGGCTACACCTTC.

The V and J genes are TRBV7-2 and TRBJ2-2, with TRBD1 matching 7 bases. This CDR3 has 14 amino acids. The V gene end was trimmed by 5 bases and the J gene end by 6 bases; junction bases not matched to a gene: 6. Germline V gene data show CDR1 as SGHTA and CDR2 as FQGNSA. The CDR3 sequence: CASSPSQGPGELFF. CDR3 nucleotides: TGTGCCAGCAGCCCCTCACAGGGGCCCGGGGAGCTGTTTTTT. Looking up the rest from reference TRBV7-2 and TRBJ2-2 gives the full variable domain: GAGVSQSPSNKVTEKGKDVELRCDPISGHTALYWYRQSLGQGLEFLIYFQGNSAPDKSGLPSDRFSAERTGGSVSTLTIQRTQQEDSAVYLCASSPSQGPGELFFGEGSRLTVL.

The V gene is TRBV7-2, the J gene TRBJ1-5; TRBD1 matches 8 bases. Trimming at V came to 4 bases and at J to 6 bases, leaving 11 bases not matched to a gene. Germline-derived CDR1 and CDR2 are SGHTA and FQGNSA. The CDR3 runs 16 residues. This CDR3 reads CASSSLGQGAGQPQHF. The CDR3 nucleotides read TGTGCCAGCAGCTCCCTCGGGCAGGGGGCAGGTCAGCCCCAGCATTTT. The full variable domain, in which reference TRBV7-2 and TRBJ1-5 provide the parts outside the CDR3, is GAGVSQSPSNKVTEKGKDVELRCDPISGHTALYWYRQSLGQGLEFLIYFQGNSAPDKSGLPSDRFSAERTGGSVSTLTIQRTQQEDSAVYLCASSSLGQGAGQPQHFGDGTRLSIL.

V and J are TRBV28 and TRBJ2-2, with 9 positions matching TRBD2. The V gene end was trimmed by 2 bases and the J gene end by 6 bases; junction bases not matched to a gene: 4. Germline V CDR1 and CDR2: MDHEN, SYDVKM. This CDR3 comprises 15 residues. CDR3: CASSLAGGPSGELFF. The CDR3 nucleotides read TGTGCCAGCAGTTTAGCGGGAGGGCCGTCCGGGGAGCTGTTTTTT.

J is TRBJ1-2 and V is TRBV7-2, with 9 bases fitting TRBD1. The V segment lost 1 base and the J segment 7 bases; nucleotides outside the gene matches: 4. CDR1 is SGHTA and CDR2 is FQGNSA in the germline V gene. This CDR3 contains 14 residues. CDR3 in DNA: TGTGCCAGCAGCTTAGAACAGGGGGCTGGTGGCTACACCTTC. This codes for CASSLEQGAGGYTF.

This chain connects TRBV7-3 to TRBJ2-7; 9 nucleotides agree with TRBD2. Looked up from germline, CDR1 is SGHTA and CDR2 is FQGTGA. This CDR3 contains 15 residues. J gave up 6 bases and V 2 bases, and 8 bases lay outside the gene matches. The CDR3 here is CASSLLGTSPSEQYF. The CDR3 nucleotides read TGTGCCAGCAGCTTATTGGGGACTAGCCCCTCCGAGCAGTACTTC.

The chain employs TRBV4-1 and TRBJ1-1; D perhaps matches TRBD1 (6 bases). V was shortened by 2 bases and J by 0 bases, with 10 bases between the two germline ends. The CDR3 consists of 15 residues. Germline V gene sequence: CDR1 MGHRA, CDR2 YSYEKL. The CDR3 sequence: CASSQRGGMNTEAFF. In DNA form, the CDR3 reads TGCGCCAGCAGCCAAAGGGGGGGGATGAACACTGAAGCTTTCTTT.

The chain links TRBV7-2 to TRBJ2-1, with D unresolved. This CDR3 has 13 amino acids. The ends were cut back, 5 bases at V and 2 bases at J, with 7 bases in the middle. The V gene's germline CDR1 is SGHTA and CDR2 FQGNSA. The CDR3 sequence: CASSPQAYNEQFF. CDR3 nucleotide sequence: TGTGCCAGCAGCCCCCAGGCCTACAATGAGCAGTTCTTC.

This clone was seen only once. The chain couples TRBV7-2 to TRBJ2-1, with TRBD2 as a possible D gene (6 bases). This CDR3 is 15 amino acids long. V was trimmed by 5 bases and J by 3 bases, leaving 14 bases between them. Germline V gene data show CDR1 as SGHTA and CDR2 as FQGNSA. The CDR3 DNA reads TGTGCCAGCAGCCCTCCACGGGGAGGCTACAATGAGCAGTTCTTC. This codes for CASSPPRGGYNEQFF.

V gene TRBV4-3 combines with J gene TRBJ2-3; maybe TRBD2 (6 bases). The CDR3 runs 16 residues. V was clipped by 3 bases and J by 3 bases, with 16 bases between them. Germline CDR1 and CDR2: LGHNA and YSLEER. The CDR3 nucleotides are TGCGCCAGCAGCCAGGATTGGGACGGAGGGACAGATACGCAGTATTTT. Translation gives CASSQDWDGGTDTQYF.

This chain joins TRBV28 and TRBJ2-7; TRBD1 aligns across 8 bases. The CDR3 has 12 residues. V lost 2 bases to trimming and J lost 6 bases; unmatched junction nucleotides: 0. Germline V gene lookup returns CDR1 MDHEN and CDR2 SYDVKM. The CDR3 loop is CASSLTGGEQYF. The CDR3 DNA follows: TGTGCCAGCAGTTTAACAGGGGGCGAGCAGTACTTC.

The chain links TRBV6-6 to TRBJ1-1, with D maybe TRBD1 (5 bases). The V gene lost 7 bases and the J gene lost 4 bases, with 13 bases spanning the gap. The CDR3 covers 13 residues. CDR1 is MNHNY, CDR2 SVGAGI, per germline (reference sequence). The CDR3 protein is CASTPLGGTEAFF. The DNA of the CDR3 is TGTGCCAGCACCCCCTTGGGGGGCACTGAAGCTTTCTTT.